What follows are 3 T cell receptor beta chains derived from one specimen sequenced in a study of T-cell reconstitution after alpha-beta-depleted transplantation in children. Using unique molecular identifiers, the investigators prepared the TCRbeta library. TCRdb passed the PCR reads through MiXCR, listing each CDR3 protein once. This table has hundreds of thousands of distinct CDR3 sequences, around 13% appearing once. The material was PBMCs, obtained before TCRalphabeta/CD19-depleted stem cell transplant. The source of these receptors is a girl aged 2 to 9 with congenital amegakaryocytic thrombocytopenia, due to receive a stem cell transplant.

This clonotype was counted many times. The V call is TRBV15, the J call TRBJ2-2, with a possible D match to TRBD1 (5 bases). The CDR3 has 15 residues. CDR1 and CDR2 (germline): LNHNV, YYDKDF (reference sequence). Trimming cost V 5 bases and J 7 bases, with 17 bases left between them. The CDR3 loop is CATSPQLTGYGELFF. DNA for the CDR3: TGTGCCACCAGCCCCCAACTTACAGGATACGGGGAGCTGTTTTTT.

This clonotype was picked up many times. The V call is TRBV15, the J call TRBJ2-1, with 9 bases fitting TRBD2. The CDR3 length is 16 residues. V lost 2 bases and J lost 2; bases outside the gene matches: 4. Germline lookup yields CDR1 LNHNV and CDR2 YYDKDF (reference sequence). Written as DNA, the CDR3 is TGTGCCACCAGCAGAAATAGCGGGAGCCCCTACAATGAGCAGTTCTTC. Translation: CATSRNSGSPYNEQFF. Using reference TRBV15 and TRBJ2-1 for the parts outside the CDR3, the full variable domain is DAMVIQNPRYQVTQFGKPVTLSCSQTLNHNVMYWYQQKSSQAPKLLFHYYDKDFNNEADTPDNFQSRRPNTSFCFLDIRSPGLGDTAMYLCATSRNSGSPYNEQFFGPGTRLTVL.

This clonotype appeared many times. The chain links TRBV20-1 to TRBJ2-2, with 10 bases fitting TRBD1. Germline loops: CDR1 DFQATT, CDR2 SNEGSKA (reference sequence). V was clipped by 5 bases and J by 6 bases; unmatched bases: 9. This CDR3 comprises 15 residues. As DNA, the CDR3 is TGCAGTGCTCGCCAGCGACAGGGGGCGCCCGGGGAGCTGTTTTTT. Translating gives CSARQRQGAPGELFF.